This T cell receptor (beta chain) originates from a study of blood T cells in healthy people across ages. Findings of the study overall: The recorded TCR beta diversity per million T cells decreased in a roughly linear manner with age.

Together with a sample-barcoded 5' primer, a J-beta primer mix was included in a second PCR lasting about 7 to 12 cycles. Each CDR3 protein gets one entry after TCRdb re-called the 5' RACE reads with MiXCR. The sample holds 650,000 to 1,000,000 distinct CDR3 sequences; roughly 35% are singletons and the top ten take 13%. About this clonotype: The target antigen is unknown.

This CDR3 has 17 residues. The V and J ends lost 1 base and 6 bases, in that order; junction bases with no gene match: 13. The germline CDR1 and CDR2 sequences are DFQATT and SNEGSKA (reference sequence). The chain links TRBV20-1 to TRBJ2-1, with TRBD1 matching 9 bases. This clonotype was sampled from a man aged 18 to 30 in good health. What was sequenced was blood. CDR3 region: CSARGLGGQGNCNEQFF. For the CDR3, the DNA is TGCAGTGCTAGAGGTCTTGGGGGACAGGGAAATTGCAATGAGCAGTTCTTC.